This TCR beta chain appears in the sequencing data of a study of CD8+ T cells in alopecia areata. Study at large: Severity scores in treated patients reflected the percentage of scalp affected.

It was cDNA, reverse transcribed from extracted RNA, that served as the sequencing template. Repertoires were generated with immunoSEQ multiplex PCR, while TCRdb's copy carries only in-frame clones and drops some. The sample consists of more than 110,000 clones, roughly four fifths of them appearing once. To note about this clone: The antigen is unknown.

Whole-study findings and limits: While tofacitinib was given, many expanded lesional clones persisted in scalp and blood.

Treatment reported: oral pan-JAK inhibitor, 5-10 mg twice daily. The V end lost 2 bases, the J end lost 5 bases, and 9 bases lay between the germline ends. The germline V gene has CDR1 SGHRS and CDR2 YFSETQ. The CDR3 has 13 residues. V gene TRBV5-1 combines with J gene TRBJ2-3, with a possible D match to TRBD2 (6 bases). The receptor was isolated from a human donor with alopecia areata. Sequences were derived from CD8+ T cells sorted from blood, sampled at week 4, from a patient treated with tofacitinib. The CDR3 DNA is TGCGCCAGCAGCTTCCCGGGAGAAGATACGCAGTATTTT. It is translated as CASSFPGEDTQYF. Based on the CDR3 plus reference TRBV5-1 and TRBJ2-3, the full variable domain is KAGVTQTPRYLIKTRGQQVTLSCSPISGHRSVSWYQQTPGQGLQFLFEYFSETQRNKGNFPGRFSGRQFSNSRSEMNVSTLELGDSALYLCASSFPGEDTQYFGPGTRLTVL.